Presented here are 16 T cell receptor beta chains from one specimen sequenced in a study of blood T cell repertoires in COVID-19. Profiling relied on immunoSEQ multiplex PCR, and the TCRdb table lists in-frame clones only, not all of them. Seen here are roughly 260,000 clones, 88% observed once, and the top ten hold over 9%. The sequencing sample was made of peripheral blood. The receptors were gathered from a woman in her 30s with COVID-19, enrolled during active disease.

The gene calls are TRBV5-6 and TRBJ1-3, with 11 bases that match TRBD1. The V gene's germline CDR1 is SGHDT and CDR2 YYEEEE. This CDR3 has 15 amino acids. The ends lost 3 bases at V and 4 bases at J; junction bases unmatched: 3. CDR3 protein: CASSSDRGLGNTIYF. The CDR3 DNA sequence: TGTGCCAGCAGCTCGGACAGGGGGCTGGGAAACACCATATATTTT.

This clone was recorded only once. The chain recombines TRBV19 with TRBJ1-5, with D tentatively TRBD1 (6 bases). Germline V gene lookup returns CDR1 LNHDA and CDR2 SQIVND (reference sequence). Trimming took off 5 bases at V and 10 bases at J, with 18 bases between the two ends. The CDR3 loop spans 14 amino acids. CDR3: CASSPRTALGPQHF. Written as DNA, the CDR3 is TGTGCCAGTAGTCCTCGGACAGCATTGGGTCCCCAGCATTTT.

This clone has a single count. This rearrangement joins TRBV18 to TRBJ1-5; a possible D gene is TRBD1 (5 bases). Germline values: CDR1 KGHSH, CDR2 LQKENI. Trimming pared 3 bases from V and 1 base from J, leaving 19 bases between. The CDR3 extends over 18 amino acids. CDR3 protein: CASSPLGGGVTSNQPQHF. CDR3 sequence (DNA): TGTGCCAGCTCACCGCTGGGCGGGGGGGTCACGAGCAATCAGCCCCAGCATTTT.

The chain uses TRBV4-1 and TRBJ1-5; D is unresolved. Germline assignment: CDR1 MGHRA and CDR2 YSYEKL. The CDR3 is 16 amino acids. V gave up 4 bases and J gave up 7 bases, with 20 bases separating them. The CDR3 region is CASSPFGRVESQPQHF. As DNA, the CDR3 is TGCGCCAGCAGCCCGTTCGGGAGGGTGGAGTCGCAGCCCCAGCATTTT.

The genes are TRBV11-2 and TRBJ1-6; no definite D call. Trimming shortened V by 2 bases and J by 0 bases, and 14 bases separated the two germline ends. Germline CDR1 is SGHAT and CDR2 is FQNNGV. This CDR3 has 18 amino acids. The CDR3 spells CASSLRSGGSSYNSPLHF. Here the CDR3 DNA reads TGTGCCAGCAGCTTACGATCTGGCGGGAGCTCCTATAATTCACCCCTCCACTTT.

The chain uses TRBV6-5 and TRBJ2-5; D call uncertain. Germline CDR1 reads MNHEY; CDR2 reads SVGAGI. Trimming left V 6 bases short and J 7 bases short, with 12 bases between. This CDR3 is 12 amino acids long. The CDR3 coding sequence is TGTGCCAGCAGGTCCCTCCTCGGGACCCAGTACTTC. Protein: CASRSLLGTQYF.

V is TRBV5-1 and J is TRBJ1-4, with D perhaps TRBD1 (5 bases). The CDR3 has 17 residues. Germline V CDR1 and CDR2: SGHRS, YFSETQ. Trimming took off 4 bases at V and 0 bases at J, with 16 bases between the two ends. CDR3 DNA: TGCGCCAGCAGCCCTGGGAGGGGCGCCCCAACTAATGAAAAACTGTTTTTT. This encodes CASSPGRGAPTNEKLFF.

This chain uses TRBV11-2 with TRBJ2-5; 8 bases fit TRBD2. This CDR3 region has 16 residues. Losses at the gene ends were 5 bases for V and 2 bases for J; bases not matched to a gene: 10. CDR1 is SGHAT and CDR2 is FQNNGV in the germline V gene. In DNA form, the CDR3 reads TGTGCCAGCAGCACGAGGCCGGCGGGGGGTCAAGAGACCCAGTACTTC. Translating gives CASSTRPAGGQETQYF.

The J gene is TRBJ2-1, the V gene TRBV9; 11 nucleotides line up with TRBD2. The CDR3 contains 16 residues. Germline assignment: CDR1 SGDLS and CDR2 YYNGEE. After removal of 0 bases from V and 1 base from J, the junction contained 0 bases not matched to a gene. This chain's CDR3 is CASSVGLAGSYNEQFF. In nucleotides, the CDR3 is TGTGCCAGCAGCGTAGGACTAGCGGGATCCTACAATGAGCAGTTCTTC.

The rearrangement uses TRBV2 and TRBJ2-2, with D hard to call. Germline lookup yields CDR1 SNHLY and CDR2 FYNNEI. Between the trimmed V and J ends, which lost 7 bases and 7 bases, there was a span of 7 bases. The CDR3 totals 11 residues. The CDR3 here is CASNRVGELFF. In DNA, the CDR3 is TGTGCCAGCAATCGAGTCGGGGAGCTGTTTTTT.

The chain carries TRBV28 and TRBJ1-2, with D maybe TRBD1 (6 bases). The germline CDR1 and CDR2 sequences are MDHEN and SYDVKM. The CDR3 is made up of 17 amino acids. Trimming cost V 5 bases and J 3 bases, with 22 bases left between them. CDR3 nucleotides: TGTGCCAGCAGTCTTACCCTGCGGGGGGGGCGTTACTATGGCTACACCTTC. Protein: CASSLTLRGGRYYGYTF.

The CDR3 DNA sequence: TGTGCCAGCAGCTCCCCCGGGACTAGCGGGAGTCAGGCCTACGAGCAGTACTTC. Translation gives CASSSPGTSGSQAYEQYF. The chain carries TRBV7-3 and TRBJ2-7; 14 nucleotides line up with TRBD2. The CDR3 runs 18 residues. Germline V gene data show CDR1 as SGHTA and CDR2 as FQGTGA. J was trimmed by 2 bases and V by 4 bases; bases with no gene match: 10.

The chain recombines TRBV5-4 with TRBJ1-6; no clear D. This CDR3 comprises 15 residues. The germline V and J ends were trimmed by 0 bases and 4 bases, with 8 bases remaining between them. Per germline, CDR1 SGHNT and CDR2 YYREEE (reference sequence). The CDR3 spells CASSLAGGYNSPLHF. CDR3 bases: TGTGCCAGCAGCTTGGCCGGAGGGTATAATTCACCCCTCCACTTT.

This clone was counted a single time. This rearrangement joins TRBV6-5 to TRBJ1-5; tentative D call: TRBD1 (5 bases). Trimming pared 7 bases from V and 6 bases from J, leaving 16 bases between. Germline CDR1 MNHEY, CDR2 SVGAGI. This CDR3 region has 14 residues. The CDR3 here is CASTEGAHSQPQHF. CDR3 nucleotide sequence: TGTGCCAGCACCGAAGGGGCCCACAGTCAGCCCCAGCATTTT.

This chain links TRBV2 with TRBJ1-4, with D possibly TRBD1 on 6 matching bases. Per germline, CDR1 SNHLY and CDR2 FYNNEI. V lost 6 bases, J lost 5 bases, and 10 bases lay in between. The CDR3 totals 13 residues. CDR3 amino acids: CASRWTENEKLFF. The CDR3 nucleotides read TGTGCCAGCAGATGGACAGAAAATGAAAAACTGTTTTTT.

The chain employs TRBV7-3 and TRBJ2-1, with TRBD1 matching over 9 bases. Germline V gene data show CDR1 as SGHTA and CDR2 as FQGTGA. With 5 bases clipped from V and 7 bases from J, the junction kept 6 bases outside the gene matches. The CDR3 totals 14 residues. For the CDR3, the DNA is TGTGCCAGCAGCCAAGGGACAGGGAGGAATGAGCAGTTCTTC. Protein product: CASSQGTGRNEQFF.